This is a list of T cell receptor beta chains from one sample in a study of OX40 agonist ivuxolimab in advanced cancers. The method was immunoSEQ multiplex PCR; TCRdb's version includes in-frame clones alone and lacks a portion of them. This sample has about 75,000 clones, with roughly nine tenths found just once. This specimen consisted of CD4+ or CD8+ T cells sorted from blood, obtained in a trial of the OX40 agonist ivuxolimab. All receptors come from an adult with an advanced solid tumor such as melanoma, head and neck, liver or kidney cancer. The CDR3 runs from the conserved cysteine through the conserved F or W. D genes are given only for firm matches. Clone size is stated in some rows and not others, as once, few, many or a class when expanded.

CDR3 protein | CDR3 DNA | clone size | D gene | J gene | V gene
CASTRGGANYGYTF | TGCGCCAGCACCAGGGGGGGAGCTAACTATGGCTACACCTTC | - | TRBD1 | TRBJ1-2 | TRBV5-1
CASSLEINQPQHF | TGCGCCAGCAGCTTGGAAATCAATCAGCCCCAGCATTTT | - | - | TRBJ1-5 | TRBV5-1
CASSIDHFNSYEQYF | TGTGCCAGTAGTATAGATCACTTCAACTCCTACGAGCAGTACTTC | - | - | TRBJ2-7 | TRBV19
CASSLDGVDTEAFF | TGTGCCAGCAGCTTGGACGGGGTGGACACTGAAGCTTTCTTT | once | - | TRBJ1-1 | TRBV5-4
CASSLSGRGYLGYGYTF | TGTGCCAGCAGTTTAAGCGGTAGGGGGTATCTGGGCTATGGCTACACCTTC | - | - | TRBJ1-2 | TRBV28
CASSLDLAGQTDTQYF | TGTGCCAGCAGCTTGGACCTAGCGGGGCAGACAGATACGCAGTATTTT | - | TRBD2 | TRBJ2-3 | TRBV5-4
CASSPGRGAMDEQFF | TGTGCCAGCTCACCAGGGCGGGGGGCAATGGACGAGCAGTTCTTC | - | TRBD2 | TRBJ2-1 | TRBV18
CARGTRGTTYEQYF | TGTGCCAGAGGAACGCGGGGAACCACCTACGAGCAGTACTTC | few | - | TRBJ2-7 | TRBV6-1
CASRPGQGSRNQPQHF | TGTGCCAGCAGACCTGGACAGGGGTCTAGGAATCAGCCCCAGCATTTT | - | TRBD1 | TRBJ1-5 | TRBV2
CGSSPRGAGSYNEQFF | TGTGGCAGCAGTCCCCGGGGGGCCGGCTCCTACAATGAGCAGTTCTTC | - | - | TRBJ2-1 | TRBV2
CASSVEGRGNEKLFF | TGTGCCAGCAGCGTAGAGGGCAGGGGAAATGAAAAACTGTTTTTT | few | - | TRBJ1-4 | TRBV9
CASSAWGADTQYF | TGTGCCAGCAGTGCATGGGGGGCAGATACGCAGTATTTT | - | - | TRBJ2-3 | TRBV25-1
CASSVTGTYEQYF | TGCGCCAGCAGCGTTACAGGGACCTACGAGCAGTACTTC | once | - | TRBJ2-7 | TRBV5-1
CAWGGGQNSPLHF | TGTGCCTGGGGGGGGGGACAGAATTCACCCCTCCACTTT | - | TRBD1 | TRBJ1-6 | TRBV30
CSAAVGQGVLQPQHF | TGCAGCGCCGCCGTGGGGCAGGGCGTTCTTCAGCCCCAGCATTTT | - | - | TRBJ1-5 | TRBV29-1
CASSVSGQKQGASGNTIYF | TGTGCCAGTTCTGTATCGGGCCAGAAACAGGGGGCTTCTGGAAACACCATATATTTT | - | TRBD1 | TRBJ1-3 | TRBV9
CASRLPGETQYF | TGTGCCAGCAGGCTTCCCGGGGAGACGCAGTATTTT | - | - | TRBJ2-3 | TRBV7-3
CASSLQETQYF | TGCGCCAGCAGCTTGCAAGAGACCCAGTACTTC | - | - | TRBJ2-5 | TRBV5-1
CASSRDLATQYF | TGTGCCAGCAGCCGGGACCTTGCAACGCAGTATTTT | - | - | TRBJ2-3 | TRBV7-2
CASSQGDWTQYF | TGTGCCAGCAGCCAAGGGGACTGGACGCAGTATTTT | - | - | TRBJ2-3 | TRBV14
CASSTTGKLGSGYTF | TGTGCCAGCAGCACGACAGGGAAGCTTGGGAGTGGCTACACCTTC | - | TRBD1 | TRBJ1-2 | TRBV7-2
CATSRGGSYNEQFF | TGTGCCACCAGCAGAGGGGGTTCGTACAATGAGCAGTTCTTC | - | - | TRBJ2-1 | TRBV15
CASRTSGRVEQYF | TGTGCCAGCAGGACTAGCGGGAGGGTCGAGCAGTACTTC | - | TRBD2 | TRBJ2-7 | TRBV6-5
CASTTEGGTNEKLFF | TGTGCCAGCACCACCGAGGGCGGAACTAATGAAAAACTGTTTTTT | few | - | TRBJ1-4 | TRBV28
CASSQARPPPGGRQPQHF | TGTGCCAGCAGTCAGGCACGACCCCCCCCCGGGGGGAGGCAGCCCCAGCATTTT | - | - | TRBJ1-5 | TRBV27
CASSLAVRGDTEAFF | TGCGCCAGCAGCTTGGCCGTCAGGGGGGACACTGAAGCTTTCTTT | - | TRBD1 | TRBJ1-1 | TRBV5-1
CAITRTSGEQYF | TGTGCCATCACCCGCACGTCGGGCGAGCAGTACTTC | - | - | TRBJ2-7 | TRBV10-3
CASSARERNTIYF | TGTGCCAGCAGTGCCCGGGAGAGAAACACCATATATTTT | once | - | TRBJ1-3 | TRBV9
CASSLGEGRGQEQYF | TGCGCCAGCAGCTTGGGAGAGGGCAGGGGGCAAGAGCAGTACTTC | - | TRBD1 | TRBJ2-7 | TRBV5-1
CASSRDRSHLSGNTIYF | TGTGCCAGCAGCCGTGACAGGTCCCACCTCTCTGGAAACACCATATATTTT | once | - | TRBJ1-3 | TRBV27
CASSERGETQYF | TGTGCCAGCAGTGAAAGGGGGGAGACCCAGTACTTC | - | - | TRBJ2-5 | TRBV6-1
CASSESGVYEQYF | TGCGCCAGCAGTGAGTCGGGCGTCTACGAGCAGTACTTC | - | - | TRBJ2-7 | TRBV10-1
CASSLLTGAIEAFF | TGTGCCAGCAGCTTACTGACAGGGGCGATTGAAGCTTTCTTT | - | TRBD1 | TRBJ1-1 | TRBV11-2
CASSFHGTGDTGELFF | TGTGCCAGCAGCTTTCATGGGACAGGGGACACCGGGGAGCTGTTTTTT | - | TRBD1 | TRBJ2-2 | TRBV7-6
CASSPRLEAYEQYF | TGTGCCAGCTCACCGAGACTAGAGGCCTACGAGCAGTACTTC | - | - | TRBJ2-7 | TRBV18
CASSLGTGTVKETQYF | TGTGCCAGCAGCCTCGGAACCGGGACGGTAAAAGAGACCCAGTACTTC | - | - | TRBJ2-5 | TRBV9
CASSVTEYSAQYF | TGTGCCAGCAGTGTGACTGAGTATTCGGCCCAGTACTTC | - | - | TRBJ2-5 | TRBV6-5
CASSLWGARILSNQPQHF | TGTGCCAGCAGCTTATGGGGCGCGAGGATTCTCAGCAATCAGCCCCAGCATTTT | - | - | TRBJ1-5 | TRBV7-2
CASAAPVVSTGELFF | TGTGCCAGCGCCGCCCCCGTCGTTAGCACCGGGGAGCTGTTTTTT | - | - | TRBJ2-2 | TRBV6-6
CAWRGGLETQYF | TGTGCCTGGAGAGGGGGCCTGGAGACCCAGTACTTC | - | TRBD1 | TRBJ2-5 | TRBV30
CASSFVSTGGGEQYF | TGCGCCAGCAGCTTTGTATCGACAGGGGGCGGCGAGCAGTACTTC | - | TRBD1 | TRBJ2-7 | TRBV5-1
CASSTLPGPGGTGELFF | TGTGCCAGCAGCACCCTCCCCGGGCCCGGCGGCACCGGGGAGCTGTTTTTT | few | - | TRBJ2-2 | TRBV9
CASSPPRTWTAWGYTF | TGTGCCAGCAGTCCCCCGCGTACTTGGACCGCCTGGGGCTACACCTTC | - | - | TRBJ1-2 | TRBV28
CASSSDRGKEGYTF | TGTGCCAGCAGTTCAGACAGGGGGAAAGAGGGCTACACCTTC | - | TRBD1 | TRBJ1-2 | TRBV27
CASSLRSGASGNYEQFF | TGTGCCAGCAGCTTAAGGTCGGGGGCTAGCGGGAATTATGAGCAGTTCTTC | - | TRBD2 | TRBJ2-1 | TRBV7-8
CASRPYGELFF | TGTGCCAGCAGGCCTTACGGGGAGCTGTTTTTT | - | - | TRBJ2-2 | TRBV7-9
CASSFSTSGTETQYF | TGTGCCAGCAGCTTCTCGACTAGCGGGACGGAGACCCAGTACTTC | - | TRBD2 | TRBJ2-5 | TRBV9
CASSVGGYGYTF | TGTGCCAGCAGCGTCGGGGGGTATGGCTACACCTTC | once | - | TRBJ1-2 | TRBV9
CASRRGQHSNQPQHF | TGTGCCAGCAGAAGAGGTCAGCATAGCAATCAGCCCCAGCATTTT | - | - | TRBJ1-5 | TRBV5-8
CASSVARARDTQYF | TGTGCCAGCAGCGTAGCTAGGGCTCGCGATACGCAGTATTTT | once | - | TRBJ2-3 | TRBV9
CASSYPPGALNTEAFF | TGTGCCAGCAGTTATCCTCCAGGGGCCTTGAACACTGAAGCTTTCTTT | - | - | TRBJ1-1 | TRBV28
CASSGSGTSFTHEQYF | TGTGCCAGCAGCGGATCCGGGACTAGCTTTACCCACGAGCAGTACTTC | - | TRBD2 | TRBJ2-7 | TRBV5-4